A single sample is the source of the 19 T cell receptor beta chains below, sequenced in a study of response to subunit inactivated influenza vaccine. TCRdb reprocessed the RT-PCR reads with MiXCR, giving one entry per CDR3 protein. The sample consists of about 240,000 distinct CDR3 sequences, 12% of them appearing once. Here the sequenced sample was non-naive T cells sorted from PBMCs, taken roughly 15 days before vaccination. Every receptor here comes from a man in his fifties or sixties who received an inactivated influenza vaccine.

This clonotype was seen at least ten times. The chain employs TRBV6-1 and TRBJ1-6; no clear D gene. Germline V gene data show CDR1 as MNHNS and CDR2 as SASEGT. Trimming removed 5 bases at V and 0 bases at J, with 14 bases between. CDR3 length equals 17 residues. CDR3 in DNA: TGTGCCAGCAGTCCAAGACGGAGGAGCTCCTATAATTCACCCCTCCACTTT. Amino acid sequence: CASSPRRRSSYNSPLHF.

The chain carries TRBV11-2 and TRBJ2-3, with D perhaps TRBD1 or TRBD2 (5 bases each). CDR1 is SGHAT, CDR2 FQNNGV, per germline. Trimming cost V 2 bases and J 4 bases, with 13 bases left between them. The CDR3 length is 15 residues. CDR3 bases: TGTGCCAGCAGCTTAAGAGGGGATAACGCAGATACGCAGTATTTT. It translates to CASSLRGDNADTQYF.

This clonotype was recorded at least ten times. The genes are TRBV6-6 and TRBJ1-2; D gene unclear. CDR1 and CDR2 from the germline V gene are MNHNY and SVGAGI (reference sequence). The length of the CDR3 is 13 residues. The V gene lost 5 bases and the J gene lost 7 bases, with 14 bases spanning the gap. CDR3 loop: CASSRQGRGGYTF. The CDR3 nucleotides read TGTGCCAGCAGTAGACAAGGGAGAGGTGGCTACACCTTC.

Only a few counts were recorded for this clonotype. J is TRBJ2-2 and V is TRBV7-2; D is possibly TRBD2 (5 bases). The CDR3 runs to 16 residues. Germline lookup yields CDR1 SGHTA and CDR2 FQGNSA. The ends were cut back, 1 base at V and 0 bases at J, with 9 bases in the middle. CDR3 residues: CASSLEWGANTGELFF. The CDR3 DNA reads TGTGCCAGCAGCTTAGAGTGGGGAGCGAACACCGGGGAGCTGTTTTTT.

The gene calls are TRBV5-1 and TRBJ2-3; 13 nucleotides line up with TRBD2. Trimming at V came to 2 bases and at J to 3 bases, leaving 3 bases not matched to a gene. The germline CDR1 and CDR2 sequences are SGHRS and YFSETQ. There are 16 residues in the CDR3. CDR3 protein: CASSFTSGGATDTQYF. For the CDR3, the DNA is TGCGCCAGCAGCTTCACTAGCGGGGGGGCTACAGATACGCAGTATTTT.

This clonotype was seen more than once but under ten times. The chain employs TRBV9 and TRBJ1-4; D not resolved. The CDR3 consists of 15 residues. The V and J ends lost 0 bases and 10 bases respectively, with 16 bases between them. Germline V CDR1 and CDR2: SGDLS, YYNGEE. For the CDR3, the DNA is TGTGCCAGCAGCGTAGGCGAACTGATGACGGGAAAACTGTTTTTT. Its translation is CASSVGELMTGKLFF.

The gene calls are TRBV4-3 and TRBJ1-2; D unresolved. This CDR3 is built from 15 residues. V was pared by 0 bases and J by 3 bases, with 11 bases between. The germline gives CDR1 LGHNA, CDR2 YSLEER. CDR3 sequence reads: CASSQDPSGDYGYTF. In DNA, the CDR3 is TGCGCCAGCAGCCAAGATCCGAGTGGGGACTATGGCTACACCTTC.

This clonotype appeared a few times. The J gene is TRBJ2-1, the V gene TRBV5-1; D is unresolved. Trimming cost V 0 bases and J 0 bases, with 7 bases left between them. Germline V gene sequence: CDR1 SGHRS, CDR2 YFSETQ. This CDR3 has 15 amino acids. For the CDR3, the DNA is TGCGCCAGCAGCTTGGCCGCCAGCTCCTACAATGAGCAGTTCTTC. Amino acids: CASSLAASSYNEQFF.

This chain connects TRBV6-2 or TRBV6-3 to TRBJ1-5, with D possibly being TRBD1 (5 bases). CDR1 and CDR2 (germline): MNHEY, SVGEGT. V lost 2 bases and J lost 5, with 19 bases in between. The CDR3 loop spans 17 amino acids. In DNA, the CDR3 is TGTGCCAGCAGTTACCAACTCCGGGGGAAGTGGGATCAGCCCCAGCATTTT. Translation gives CASSYQLRGKWDQPQHF.

This clonotype was detected ten times or more. The genes are TRBV20-1 and TRBJ2-7; the D is unclear. The germline CDR1 and CDR2 sequences are DFQATT and SNEGSKA (reference sequence). V lost 3 bases, J lost 7 bases, and 22 bases lay in between. There are 15 residues in the CDR3. The chain's CDR3 is CSARAMLGTDEEQYF. DNA for the CDR3: TGCAGTGCTAGGGCCATGTTAGGCACAGATGAGGAGCAGTACTTC.

The count of this clonotype is one. A much bigger clone sits one base away, suggesting this may be a read error. This chain links TRBV21-1 with TRBJ2-5. TRBV21-1 is an annotated pseudogene. The CDR3 extends over 12 amino acids. Here the CDR3 DNA reads TGTGCCAGCAGCAAGAAGAAGACACACTGGTACTTC. Its translation: CASSKKKTHWYF.

The V and J genes are TRBV10-3 and TRBJ2-1; TRBD2 agrees at 12 bases. V trimming: 5 bases; J trimming: 4 bases; junction bases outside the gene matches: 3. CDR3 size: 15 residues. In germline, CDR1 is ENHRY, CDR2 SYGVKD. The CDR3 loop reads CAISLTSGGYNEQFF. CDR3 bases: TGTGCCATCAGTCTGACTAGCGGGGGTTACAATGAGCAGTTCTTC.

This clonotype was seen at least ten times. This chain uses TRBV6-2 or TRBV6-3 with TRBJ2-2, with D possibly TRBD2 on 6 matching bases. The V gene's germline CDR1 is MNHEY and CDR2 SVGEGT. CDR3 length equals 13 residues. Trimming took 11 bases from V and 4 from J, leaving 14 bases between them. DNA of the CDR3: TGTGCCGCAAGGAGGGGTTTCACCGGGGAGCTGTTTTTT. It yields the protein CAARRGFTGELFF.

This clonotype has a handful of counts. V usage is TRBV5-1 and J usage is TRBJ2-6; 11 bases are shared with TRBD1. V lost 4 bases, J lost 1 base, and 7 bases stayed unmatched. This CDR3 spans 18 amino acids. From germline, CDR1 is SGHRS and CDR2 YFSETQ. The CDR3 spells CASSPGQGVGSGANVLTF. For the CDR3, the DNA is TGCGCCAGCAGCCCGGGACAGGGGGTAGGGTCTGGGGCCAACGTCCTGACTTTC.

This clonotype was found a few times. V and J are TRBV20-1 and TRBJ2-7; D not certain. The CDR3 runs to 16 residues. The germline V gene encodes CDR1 DFQATT and CDR2 SNEGSKA (reference sequence). V dropped 1 base and J dropped 0 bases, with 16 bases sitting between them. The DNA of the CDR3 is TGCAGTGCTAGAGGGATCTACAAGTCCAGCTCCTACGAGCAGTACTTC. It specifies CSARGIYKSSSYEQYF.

This clonotype was counted ten times or more. V and J are TRBV12-3 or TRBV12-4 and TRBJ1-1; 8 bases map to TRBD1. The CDR3 loop spans 14 amino acids. V lost 6 bases, J lost 5 bases, and 8 bases stayed unmatched. In nucleotides, the CDR3 is TGTGCCAGCAGACGAGGACAGGGAGCGACTGAAGCTTTCTTT. Its protein is CASRRGQGATEAFF.

At least ten counts were recorded for this clonotype. The chain uses TRBV12-3 or TRBV12-4 and TRBJ1-5; 8 positions match TRBD1. The CDR3 is 14 amino acids. J gave up 4 bases and V 2 bases, and 1 base lay outside the gene matches. In nucleotides, the CDR3 is TGTGCCAGCAGTTTACGACAGGGGAATCAGCCCCAGCATTTT. This codes for CASSLRQGNQPQHF.

V is TRBV15 and J is TRBJ1-1; D gene unclear. This CDR3 is 12 amino acids long. Germline V gene lookup returns CDR1 LNHNV and CDR2 YYDKDF (reference sequence). The germline V and J ends were trimmed by 0 bases and 8 bases, with 7 bases remaining between them. The chain's CDR3 is CATSRESVEAFF. The CDR3 DNA reads TGTGCCACCAGCAGAGAGTCCGTAGAAGCTTTCTTT.

V and J are TRBV12-3 or TRBV12-4 and TRBJ2-5; 9 positions agree with TRBD2. The CDR3 totals 15 residues. Trimming removed 5 bases from V and 4 bases from J; junction bases left unmatched: 8. The DNA of the CDR3 is TGTGCCAGCAGTCGGCGAGTAGCGGGGGCAGAGACCCAGTACTTC. Amino acid sequence: CASSRRVAGAETQYF.